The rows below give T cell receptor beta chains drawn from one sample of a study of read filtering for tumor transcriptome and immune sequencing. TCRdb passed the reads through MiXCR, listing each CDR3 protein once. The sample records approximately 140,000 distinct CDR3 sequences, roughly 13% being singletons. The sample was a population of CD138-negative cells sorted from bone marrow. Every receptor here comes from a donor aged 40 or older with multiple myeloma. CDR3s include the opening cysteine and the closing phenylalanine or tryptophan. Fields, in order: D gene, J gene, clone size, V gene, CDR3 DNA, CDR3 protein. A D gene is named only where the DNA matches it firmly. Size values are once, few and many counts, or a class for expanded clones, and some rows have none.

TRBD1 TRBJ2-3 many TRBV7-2 TGTGCCAGCAGCACGGACAGGGGCGCTAGCACAGATACGCAGTATTTT CASSTDRGASTDTQYF
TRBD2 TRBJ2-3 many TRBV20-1 TGCAGTGCCACCAGCGGGACCTTCACAGATACGCAGTATTTT CSATSGTFTDTQYF
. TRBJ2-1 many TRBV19 TGTGCCAGTAGTCCCGGACAGAGCTCCTACAATGAGCAGTTCTTC CASSPGQSSYNEQFF
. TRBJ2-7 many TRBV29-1 TGCAGCGTTCAGCGCGGGACCTCCTACGAGCAGTACTTC CSVQRGTSYEQYF
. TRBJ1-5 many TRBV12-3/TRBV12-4 TGTGCCAGCAGTTATCACCGGGGCGGCAATCAGCCCCAGCATTTT CASSYHRGGNQPQHF
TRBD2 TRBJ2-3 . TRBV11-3 TGTGCCAGCAGCTTCACCGGGACTAGCGGGTACCGGGATACGCAGTATTTT CASSFTGTSGYRDTQYF
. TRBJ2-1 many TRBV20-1 TGCAGTGCTAGGCGTGACAATGAGCAGTTCTTC CSARRDNEQFF
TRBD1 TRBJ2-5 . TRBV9 TGTGCCAGCAGCCCTCCCGGACAGGGGACCCAAGAGACCCAGTACTTC CASSPPGQGTQETQYF
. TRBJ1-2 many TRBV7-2 TGTGCCAGCAGCTTAGTTCAGGTTAGGGGCTACACCTTC CASSLVQVRGYTF
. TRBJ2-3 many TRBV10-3 TGTACCATCACGGGGACCCCCACAGATACGCAGTATTTT CTITGTPTDTQYF
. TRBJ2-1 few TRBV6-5 TGTGCCAGCAGTTACTCGAACAACAGGGTCTCCTACAATGAGCAGTTCTTC CASSYSNNRVSYNEQFF
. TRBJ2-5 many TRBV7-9 TGTGCCAGCAGCCCAGACTGGGGGATCCAGACCCAGTACTTC CASSPDWGIQTQYF
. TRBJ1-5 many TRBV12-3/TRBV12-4 TGTGCCAGCAGTTTAGATGGCAATCAGCCCCAGCATTTT CASSLDGNQPQHF
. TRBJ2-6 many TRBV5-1 TGCGCCAGCAGCTTTATGTTACCCGGGGCCAACGTCCTGACTTTC CASSFMLPGANVLTF
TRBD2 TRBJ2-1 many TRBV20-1 TGCAGTGCTAGAGAGGGGCTAGCGGACCACAATGAGCAGTTCTTC CSAREGLADHNEQFF
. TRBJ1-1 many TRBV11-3 TGTGCCAGCAGCTTAGAGGCAGGGGACCCTGAAGCTTTCTTT CASSLEAGDPEAFF
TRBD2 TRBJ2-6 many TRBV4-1 TGCGCCAGCAGCCAAATCGGAATGCGGGAGGGGGCCAACGTCCTGACTTTC CASSQIGMREGANVLTF
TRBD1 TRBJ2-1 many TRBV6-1 TGTGCCAGCAGTGATGCCCTAGGGACAGTTAAGTTCTTC CASSDALGTVKFF
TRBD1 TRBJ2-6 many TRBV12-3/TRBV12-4 TGTGCCAGCAGTTTAGCAAGGGGGCATGGGGCCAACGTCCTGACTTTC CASSLARGHGANVLTF
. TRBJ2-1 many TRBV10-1 TGCGCCAGCAGTGTAAAACGGTACAATGAGCAGTTCTTC CASSVKRYNEQFF
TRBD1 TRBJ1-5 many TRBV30 TGTGCCTGGAGTGTAGGGGGGACAGTCAATCAGCCCCAGCATTTT CAWSVGGTVNQPQHF
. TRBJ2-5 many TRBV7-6 TGTGCCAGCAGCTCCCTCTTTCAAGAGACCCAGTACTTC CASSSLFQETQYF
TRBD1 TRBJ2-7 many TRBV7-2 TGTGCCAGCAGCTGGACGACAGGGGCCGGGTACGAGCAGTACTTC CASSWTTGAGYEQYF
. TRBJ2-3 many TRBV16 TGTGCCAGCAGCCAATTGAATCCGCAGTATTTT CASSQLNPQYF
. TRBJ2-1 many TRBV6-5 TGTGCCAGCAGTTACTCGAGCCCCGGAGGCCATGAGCAGTTCTTC CASSYSSPGGHEQFF
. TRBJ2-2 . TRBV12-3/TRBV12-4 TGTGCCAGCGGACCGGCGACAGGCGGCACCGGGGAGCTGTTTTTT CASGPATGGTGELFF
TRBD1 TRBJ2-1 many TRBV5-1 TGCGCCAGCAGCTCAAAGTCTTCCGGGACAGAGAGCTCCTACAATGAGCAGTTCTTC CASSSKSSGTESSYNEQFF
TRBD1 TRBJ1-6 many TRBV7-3 TGTGCCAGCAGCTTGGAGGGGGCTACCTATAATTCACCCCTCCACTTT CASSLEGATYNSPLHF
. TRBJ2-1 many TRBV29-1 TGCAGCCATACACCGGACGGGCACAATGAGCAGTTCTTC CSHTPDGHNEQFF
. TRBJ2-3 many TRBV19 TGTGCCAGTAGTGACGACTGGGGTGCAGATACGCAGTATTTT CASSDDWGADTQYF
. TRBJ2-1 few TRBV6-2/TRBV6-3 TGTGCCAGCAGCCGACTCAACAATGAGCAGTTCTTC CASSRLNNEQFF
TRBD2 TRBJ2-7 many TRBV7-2 TGTGCCAGCAGCCCCCGACTAGCGGGGGGCTCCTACGAGCAGTACTTC CASSPRLAGGSYEQYF
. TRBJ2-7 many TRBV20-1 TGCAGTGCTAGAGACCACCAAAGCTCCTACGAGCAGTACTTC CSARDHQSSYEQYF
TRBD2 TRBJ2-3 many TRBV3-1 TGTGCCAGCAGTTCAGCTAGCGGGAGACCAGATACGCAGTATTTT CASSSASGRPDTQYF
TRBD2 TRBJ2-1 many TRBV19 TGTGCCAGTAGTATGCCCCGAGGACTAGCGGGAGTAGATGAGCAGTTCTTC CASSMPRGLAGVDEQFF
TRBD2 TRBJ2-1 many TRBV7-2 TGTGCCAGCAGCTTAGTAAGCGGGAGCTATGGGTTAGTGGTGTACAATGAGCAGTTCTTC CASSLVSGSYGLVVYNEQFF
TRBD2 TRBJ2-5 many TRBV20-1 TGCAGTGCTCCAGGACTAGCGGGAGCGGAAGAGACCCAGTACTTC CSAPGLAGAEETQYF
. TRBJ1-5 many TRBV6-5 TGTGCCAGCAGTACAAATAGCAATCAGCCCCAGCATTTT CASSTNSNQPQHF
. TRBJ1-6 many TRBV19 TGTGCCAGTAGTACCACAGGGTGGAGCTCCTATAATTCACCCCTCCACTTT CASSTTGWSSYNSPLHF
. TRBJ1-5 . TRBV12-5 TGTGCTAGTGGCCTTCAGGATCAGCCCCAGCATTTT CASGLQDQPQHF
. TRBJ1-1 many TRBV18 TGTGCCAGCTCACCACAGGGGTCGGACACTGAAGCTTTCTTT CASSPQGSDTEAFF
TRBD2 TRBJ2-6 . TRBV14 TGTGCCAGCAGCCCCCTAGCGGGAATGGGGGCCAACGTCCTGACTTTC CASSPLAGMGANVLTF
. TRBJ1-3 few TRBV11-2 TGTGCCAGCAGCTTAGAAGGGCTAGGAAACACCATATATTTT CASSLEGLGNTIYF